This TCR beta chain was profiled in a study of T-cell memory formation after mild COVID-19. Whole-study findings and limits: Day 15 to 85 contractors were CD4/CD8 balanced; later expanders leaned CD4+. For second-wave clones that peaked at day 37, SARS-CoV-2 specificity went unverified. Cross-reactive memory appears to have joined, as suggested by some responding clones showing up in pre-infection memory.

In the case of this clonotype: No antigen is known for it.

cDNA libraries for TCR alpha and TCR beta, carrying sample barcodes and UMIs, came from 5'RACE with constant-segment primers. Each CDR3 protein is one row after TCRdb ran MiXCR on the 5' RACE reads. This table holds approximately 60,000 distinct CDR3 sequences, 9.5% found once. Sequences were obtained from PBMCs or a T cell subset sorted from them (not recorded which). The receptor was derived from a man younger than 30 who had mild COVID-19 (a few samples of this study predate the infection). Cell type and time point are not known.

CDR3 sequence reads: CASSKAPPGTRNEQFF. DNA for the CDR3: TGTGCCAGCAGCAAAGCCCCCCCCGGGACTAGAAATGAGCAGTTCTTC. The V gene is TRBV21-1, the J gene TRBJ2-1; the listed D gene, TRBD2, was not tested against the DNA. TRBV21-1 is a documented pseudogene. The CDR3 length is 16 residues.